Listed here is a single T cell receptor beta chain. This clone has a handful of counts. Its cognate antigen has yet to be identified. The sample holds no much larger clone one base away, and base qualities are not on file. These data are taken from a study of blood T cell repertoires in COVID-19 (dated by TCRdb to 2019 to 2021). Some background on the complete study: Recovered participants in ImmuneRACE Cohort 3 were defined as having two consecutive negative NP/OP PCR tests, clearance from a healthcare professional, or resolution of symptoms. Samples from collaborators originated in the United States, Italy and Spain and spanned both the acute and convalescent phases of COVID-19. The prospective study material was composed of cDNA or gDNA derived from T cells, B-cell-depleted T cells, or PBMCs. Deeply sampled blood TCRbeta repertoires from subjects exposed to, actively infected with, or recovered from COVID-19 were included in the dataset. The repertoires were released in a freely available public database intended as a resource for research on the immune response to SARS-CoV-2. The samples were drawn from two sources: the first 160 participants of the ongoing ImmuneRACE study, and 950 to 1,500 subjects contributed by 6 global collaborators. A de-identified subject ID, COVID-19 status, age in years and sex were almost always included in the sample metadata. HLA class I and class II types, where available, came from metadata supplied by the sample provider rather than from assay-based typing. What the authors observed across the whole study: Clinical and demographic metadata were provided uncurated, with the amount varying by source and participant.

In the germline V gene, CDR1 corresponds to SGHNT and CDR2 to YENEEA. Spanning cysteine to phenylalanine, the CDR3 consists of 15 amino acids. This entry keeps only the CDR3 DNA: 45 bases, framed from base 1. Germline trimming amounts to 5 bases on V and 9 bases on J, with 5 as the count of junction bases outside the gene matches. Participants in the prospective study were aged 18 to 89 years, lived in 20 to 25 United States geographic areas, and enrolled through a virtual design. In the prospective study, participants were assigned to cohorts based on the clinical history participants reported in a screening survey and a study questionnaire. Mobile phlebotomists in the prospective study collected whole blood, serum and a nasopharyngeal or oropharyngeal swab from every participant. Over an approximately 2-month period, participants in the prospective study had the option of providing additional blood draws and questionnaires. Blood samples from the prospective study were shipped frozen or at room temperature prior to DNA extraction.

TCRbeta CDR3 regions were amplified from genomic DNA by means of the immunoSEQ Assay, a bias-controlled multiplex PCR. The authors' pipeline ran thus. Nucleated cell counts per sample were estimated from amplification of reference gene primers within the assay. To quantify the absolute abundance of each unique TCRbeta CDR3 rearrangement, sequence reads were collapsed and filtered. For each sample, productive Simpson clonality was calculated by taking the square root of Simpson's diversity index across productive rearrangements. This immuneACCESS table, as held by TCRdb, lists in-frame sequences with V and J called but not all clones. Of the missing ones, under half trace to an unresolved V gene in checked studies; the others have no known cause. V and J calls and clone size are copied from that table; D and trimming were computed from the DNA. The sample includes under 150,000 clones, with over 75% observed a single time. The biggest ten clones account for roughly 3.9% of the sample.

The sample consisted of PBMCs or T cells enriched from blood (not recorded which). The sequence was collected from a man between 45 and 60 years old in a cohort exposed to, infected with or recovered from COVID-19 (not recorded which). The receptor chain draws on TRBV11-3 and TRBJ2-1, with 15 bases matching TRBD2. Read as DNA, the sequence is TGTGCCAGCAGCCCAGGGACTAGCGGGAGGTTTGAGCAGTTCTTC. This codes for CASSPGTSGRFEQFF.